This T cell receptor beta chain was retrieved from a study of graft-versus-host responses after intestinal transplantation. Assay: immunoSEQ multiplex PCR; the TCRdb copy retains only in-frame clones and omits some. Here the sample spans just under 85,000 clones, 85% to 95% being singletons. Of note for this clone: Antigen specificity is unknown.

The CDR3 is made up of 11 amino acids. Per the germline V gene, CDR1 is DFQATT and CDR2 is SNEGSKA (reference sequence). The sequencing here drew on unstimulated CD8+ T cells sorted from spleen or lymph node cells, taken before transplant. The clonotype originates from a human donor who was the organ donor for an intestinal transplant. The V call is TRBV20-1, the J call TRBJ2-1, with D possibly matching TRBD2 (6 bases). CDR3 DNA: TGCAGCGCCGGGGGATTTCATGAGCAGTTCTTC. It is translated as CSAGGFHEQFF.